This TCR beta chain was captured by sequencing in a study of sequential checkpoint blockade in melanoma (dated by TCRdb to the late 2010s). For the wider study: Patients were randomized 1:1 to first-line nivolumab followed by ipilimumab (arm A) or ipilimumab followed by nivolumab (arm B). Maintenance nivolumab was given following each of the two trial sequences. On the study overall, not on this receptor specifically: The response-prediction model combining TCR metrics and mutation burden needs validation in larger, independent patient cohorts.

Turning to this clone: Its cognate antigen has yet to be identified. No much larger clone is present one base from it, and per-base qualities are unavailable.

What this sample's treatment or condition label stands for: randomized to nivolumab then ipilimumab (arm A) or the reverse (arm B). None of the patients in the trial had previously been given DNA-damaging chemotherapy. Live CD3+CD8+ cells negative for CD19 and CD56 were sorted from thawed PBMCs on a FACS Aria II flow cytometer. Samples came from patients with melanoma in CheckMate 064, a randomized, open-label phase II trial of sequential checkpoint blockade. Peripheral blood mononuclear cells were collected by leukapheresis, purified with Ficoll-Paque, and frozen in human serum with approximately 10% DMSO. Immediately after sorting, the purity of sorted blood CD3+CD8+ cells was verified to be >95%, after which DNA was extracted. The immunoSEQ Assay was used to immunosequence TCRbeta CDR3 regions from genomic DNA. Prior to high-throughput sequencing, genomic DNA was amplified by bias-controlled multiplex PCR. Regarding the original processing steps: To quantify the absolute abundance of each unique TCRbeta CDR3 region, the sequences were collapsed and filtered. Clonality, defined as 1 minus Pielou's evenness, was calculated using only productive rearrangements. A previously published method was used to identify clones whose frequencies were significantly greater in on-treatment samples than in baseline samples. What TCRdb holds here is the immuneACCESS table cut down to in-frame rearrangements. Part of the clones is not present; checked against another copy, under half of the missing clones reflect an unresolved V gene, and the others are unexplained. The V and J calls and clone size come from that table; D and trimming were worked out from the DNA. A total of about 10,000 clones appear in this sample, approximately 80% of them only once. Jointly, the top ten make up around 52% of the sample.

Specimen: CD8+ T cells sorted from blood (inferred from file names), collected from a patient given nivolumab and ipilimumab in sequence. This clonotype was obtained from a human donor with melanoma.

In nucleotides, the sequence is TGCGCCAGCAGTGACACCCTTGGACGGGAAAGCTCTGGAAACACCATATATTTT. It translates to CASSDTLGRESSGNTIYF. In this chain, TRBV10-1 is recombined with TRBJ1-3, with the D segment identity uncertain. Based on the germline V gene (reference sequence), the CDR1 and CDR2 sequences are WNHNN and SYGVQD. The CDR3 spans 18 residues, from the cysteine through the phenylalanine. Only the CDR3 DNA stays, 54 bases, in frame from base 1. V is cut by 3 bases and J by 0 bases, and the space between the germline ends is 18 bases.